A single sample is the source of the 16 T cell receptor beta chains below, sequenced in a study of patients and donors after allogeneic stem cell transplantation. TCRdb redid the calling of the RT-PCR reads with MiXCR, one entry per CDR3 protein. The table shows fewer than 500,000 distinct CDR3 sequences, with 16% occurring only once. Sequencing input: blood, either unsorted or a sorted T cell fraction (not recorded which). The source of these receptors is a human donor who was either an allogeneic HSCT recipient or a stem cell or donor lymphocyte infusion donor (not recorded which). It is not recorded whose cells these are; they may come from a transplant donor.

The chain joins TRBV5-1 to TRBJ2-7; 8 positions agree with TRBD2. Germline CDR1 is SGHRS and CDR2 is YFSETQ. The J segment lost 2 bases and the V segment lost 4 bases, leaving 11 bases of the junction unmatched. This CDR3 comprises 16 residues. The CDR3, as DNA: TGCGCCAGCAGCGCCCGGGGGGGGATACGGGCCTACGAGCAGTACTTC. Translating it yields CASSARGGIRAYEQYF.

This clonotype appeared many times. The chain carries TRBV20-1 and TRBJ1-4; D may be TRBD1 (5 bases). V was cut by 7 bases and J by 8 bases, with 17 bases left in between. The length of the CDR3 is 13 residues. The germline CDR1 and CDR2 sequences are DFQATT and SNEGSKA (reference sequence). The CDR3 loop reads CSGCPAGGEKLFF. CDR3 bases: TGCAGTGGTTGCCCGGCCGGGGGAGAAAAACTGTTTTTT.

The genes are TRBV20-1 and TRBJ2-5; 7 bases line up with TRBD1. Germline V gene lookup returns CDR1 DFQATT and CDR2 SNEGSKA (reference sequence). V lost 4 bases to trimming and J lost 7 bases; unmatched junction nucleotides: 6. There are 12 residues in the CDR3. The DNA for the CDR3 is TGCAGTGCTATACAGGGGAGCGGGACCCAGTACTTC. This sequence encodes CSAIQGSGTQYF.

This chain uses TRBV12-5 with TRBJ2-3; 10 nucleotides line up with TRBD2. V shed 4 bases and J 0 bases; nucleotides not matched to a gene: 4. Germline V gene lookup returns CDR1 LGHNT and CDR2 FRNRAP. There are 16 residues in the CDR3. The CDR3 spells CASGSGLATSTDTQYF. CDR3 DNA sequence: TGTGCTAGTGGTTCGGGACTAGCGACTAGCACAGATACGCAGTATTTT.

This clonotype was picked up many times. CDR3 in DNA: TGTGCCAGCAGCCTTGGGACAGGGGTTTATGGCTACACCTTC. The encoded protein is CASSLGTGVYGYTF. The chain carries TRBV7-2 and TRBJ1-2, with 10 bases identical to TRBD1. In germline, CDR1 is SGHTA, CDR2 FQGNSA. This CDR3 comprises 14 residues. After removal of 5 bases from V and 5 bases from J, the junction contained 5 bases not matched to a gene.

This sequence joins TRBV14 and TRBJ2-5; either TRBD1 or TRBD2 may supply D (5 bases each). V was cut by 1 base and J by 9 bases, with 12 bases left in between. The CDR3 has 13 residues. Germline V gives CDR1 SGHDN, CDR2 FVKESK. The CDR3 DNA is TGTGCCAGCAGCCAAGTACAGATGGGGGCCCAGTACTTC. The encoded protein is CASSQVQMGAQYF.

This clonotype was detected a few times. The V call is TRBV20-1, the J call TRBJ1-5, with D uncertain. CDR1 is DFQATT and CDR2 is SNEGSKA in the germline V gene (reference sequence). CDR3 length: 14 residues. With 5 bases removed from V and 0 bases from J, the gap between germline ends came to 11 bases. In DNA, the CDR3 is TGCAGTGCTGACACACGGAATAGCAATCAGCCCCAGCATTTT. Translation: CSADTRNSNQPQHF.

The J gene is TRBJ1-2, the V gene TRBV10-3; TRBD1 matches 11 bases. The germline CDR1 and CDR2 sequences are ENHRY and SYGVKD. The J segment lost 3 bases and the V segment lost 6 bases, leaving 9 bases of the junction unmatched. CDR3 length equals 16 residues. CDR3 sequence: CAISERTGGADYGYTF. CDR3 DNA sequence: TGTGCCATCAGCGAACGGACAGGGGGCGCGGACTATGGCTACACCTTC.

V is TRBV20-1 and J is TRBJ2-7; D may match TRBD1 or TRBD2 (6 bases each). Germline V gene data show CDR1 as DFQATT and CDR2 as SNEGSKA (reference sequence). The CDR3 spans 11 residues. The V gene lost 4 bases and the J gene lost 7 bases, with 11 bases spanning the gap. The CDR3 sequence is CSATGGGEQYF. In DNA form, the CDR3 reads TGCAGTGCTACCGGGGGCGGTGAGCAGTACTTC.

The chain joins TRBV27 to TRBJ2-7, with D possibly being TRBD2 (5 bases). Germline lookup yields CDR1 MNHEY and CDR2 SMNVEV (reference sequence). The CDR3 totals 13 residues. V lost 5 bases to trimming and J lost 2 bases, with 10 bases between them. In DNA, the CDR3 is TGTGCCAGCAGTAACGCGCGGGCCTACGAGCAGTACTTC. Its protein product is CASSNARAYEQYF.

The chain couples TRBV7-9 to TRBJ2-1; 8 bases are shared with TRBD2. Germline V gives CDR1 SEHNR, CDR2 FQNEAQ (reference sequence). This CDR3 region has 14 residues. The CDR3 DNA is TGTCTCGGCAGCGCGACTAGCGCAAACAATGAGCAGTTCTTC. This translates into CLGSATSANNEQFF.

This clonotype was detected ten times or more. The J gene is TRBJ1-5, the V gene TRBV5-6; the match to TRBD1 covers 7 bases. The CDR3 has 16 residues. Germline V lookup: CDR1 SGHDT, CDR2 YYEEEE. The junction had 11 bases not matched to a gene; V was cut back by 4 bases and J by 4 bases. CDR3 DNA sequence: TGTGCCAGCAGCCTGTACCGGGACAGTGAGAATCAGCCCCAGCATTTT. It codes for CASSLYRDSENQPQHF.

This clonotype was observed at least ten times. V is TRBV6-2 or TRBV6-3 and J is TRBJ1-6; D is unresolved. Germline CDR1 and CDR2: MNHEY and SVGEGT. Trimming left V 5 bases short and J 5 bases short, with 19 bases between. This CDR3 contains 17 residues. DNA for the CDR3: TGTGCCAGCAGTCGCCCCACCGGTGGAGCAGATAATTCACCCCTCCACTTT. It yields the protein CASSRPTGGADNSPLHF.

This clonotype was observed a handful of times. This chain links TRBV6-1 with TRBJ1-1; 9 bases are shared with TRBD1. Per germline, CDR1 MNHNS and CDR2 SASEGT. There are 15 residues in the CDR3. Unmatched junction bases numbered 6, after V lost 4 bases and J lost 3 bases. The CDR3 bases are TGTGCCAGCAGTGTCAGGACAGGGGTGGACACTGAAGCTTTCTTT. Residues: CASSVRTGVDTEAFF.

This rearrangement joins TRBV5-1 to TRBJ2-2; D possibly corresponds to TRBD2 (6 bases). The CDR3 extends over 14 amino acids. Trimming shortened V by 4 bases and J by 3 bases, and 10 bases separated the two germline ends. Germline V gene sequence: CDR1 SGHRS, CDR2 YFSETQ. The CDR3 protein is CASSPGLYTGELFF. CDR3 sequence (DNA): TGCGCCAGCAGCCCGGGACTTTACACCGGGGAGCTGTTTTTT.

The CDR3 DNA reads TGTGCCAGCACGGACCCCCAGAGGACTGAAGCTTTCTTT. Its translation is CASTDPQRTEAFF. This chain connects TRBV6-6 to TRBJ1-1; D gene uncertain. V lost 7 bases to trimming and J lost 5 bases, with 14 bases between them. Germline V gene data show CDR1 as MNHNY and CDR2 as SVGAGI (reference sequence). The CDR3 has 13 residues.